What follows are 14 T cell receptor beta chains derived from one specimen sequenced in a study of neurological immune-mediated disorders. In TCRdb, the 5' RACE reads were re-called with MiXCR into one record per CDR3 protein. The sample has some 86,000 distinct CDR3 sequences, around 2.6% seen once. The source material was PBMCs. The receptors shown here come from a woman aged 25-40 years with multiple sclerosis.

This clonotype was counted at least ten times. This chain joins TRBV12-3 or TRBV12-4 and TRBJ2-7, with TRBD2 matching 14 bases. Trimming at V came to 4 bases and at J to 3 bases, leaving 5 bases not matched to a gene. This CDR3 has 16 residues. The CDR3 coding sequence is TGTGCCAGCAGTTCCAGGACTAGCGGGAGGAGCTACGAGCAGTACTTC. The encoded protein is CASSSRTSGRSYEQYF.

This clonotype has at least ten counts. The gene calls are TRBV20-1 and TRBJ2-7, with D perhaps given as TRBD1 or TRBD2 (5 bases each). Germline V CDR1 and CDR2: DFQATT, SNEGSKA (reference sequence). Trimming left V 3 bases short and J 4 bases short, with 22 bases between. The CDR3 contains 16 residues. The CDR3 here is CSARGDPTPILYEQYF. The CDR3 nucleotides read TGCAGTGCTAGGGGGGACCCAACTCCTATTTTGTACGAGCAGTACTTC.

In this sample, this clonotype turned up many times. DNA of the CDR3: TGTGCCAGCAGTTCCTATGCCTACCAAGAGACCCAGTACTTC. It codes for CASSSYAYQETQYF. The rearrangement links TRBV28 to TRBJ2-5; D is unresolved. Germline V CDR1 and CDR2: MDHEN, SYDVKM. V shed 4 bases and J shed 0 bases, with 9 bases lying between them. The CDR3 covers 14 residues.

This clonotype occurred many times. The chain has TRBV6-6 and TRBJ2-7; no clear D gene. Between the trimmed V and J ends, which lost 5 bases and 2 bases, there was a span of 13 bases. This CDR3 region has 14 residues. Germline CDR1 MNHNY, CDR2 SVGAGI (reference sequence). CDR3: CASSPGGNTYEQYF. DNA for the CDR3: TGTGCCAGCAGTCCCGGCGGCAACACCTACGAGCAGTACTTC.

This clonotype occurred many times. The CDR3 region is CASSSYQTGQTEAFF. The CDR3 DNA is TGTGCCAGCAGCTCGTACCAGACAGGGCAAACTGAAGCTTTCTTT. This chain connects TRBV5-6 to TRBJ1-1; 7 positions match TRBD1. The CDR3 sequence is 15 residues long. V gave up 3 bases and J gave up 5 bases; unmatched junction bases: 10. Germline CDR1 reads SGHDT; CDR2 reads YYEEEE.

This clonotype was recorded at least ten times. This chain joins TRBV7-2 and TRBJ2-1, with D uncertain. Per germline, CDR1 SGHTA and CDR2 FQGNSA. V was pared by 3 bases and J by 4 bases, with 10 bases between. This CDR3 region has 14 residues. This CDR3 reads CASSFASEYNEQFF. In DNA, the CDR3 is TGTGCCAGCAGCTTCGCCTCAGAGTACAATGAGCAGTTCTTC.

Many counts were recorded for this clonotype. The genes are TRBV7-9 and TRBJ1-2, with TRBD1 matching over 12 bases. Germline CDR1 SEHNR, CDR2 FQNEAQ (reference sequence). V dropped 0 bases and J dropped 6; count of bases not matched to a gene: 2. The CDR3 is made up of 15 amino acids. This CDR3 reads CASSLAGQGAHGYTF. As DNA, the CDR3 is TGTGCCAGCAGCTTAGCGGGACAGGGGGCCCATGGCTACACCTTC.

This clonotype was counted ten times or more. This chain links TRBV12-3 or TRBV12-4 with TRBJ1-2; D is perhaps TRBD1 (6 bases). CDR3 length: 11 residues. Trimming shortened V by 10 bases and J by 10 bases, and 16 bases separated the two germline ends. CDR3 nucleotides: TGTGCCAACCGGGACAAGGGGACCTACACCTTC. It encodes CANRDKGTYTF.

There are many counts of this clonotype. V usage is TRBV20-1 and J usage is TRBJ2-1; possibly TRBD2 for D (6 bases). This CDR3 has 14 residues. In germline, CDR1 is DFQATT, CDR2 SNEGSKA (reference sequence). Trimming left V 4 bases short and J 4 bases short, with 14 bases between. The CDR3 region is CSAIAGSIYNEQFF. CDR3 DNA: TGCAGTGCTATCGCCGGGAGTATATACAATGAGCAGTTCTTC.

Ten or more counts support this clonotype. The J gene is TRBJ1-5, the V gene TRBV6-5; TRBD1 might be the D (5 bases). V gave up 0 bases and J gave up 3 bases, with 9 bases separating them. The CDR3 runs to 15 residues. Per the germline V gene, CDR1 is MNHEY and CDR2 is SVGAGI. CDR3 DNA: TGTGCCAGCAGTTACTCCGGGGGGGTCAATCAGCCCCAGCATTTT. Its protein product is CASSYSGGVNQPQHF.

At least ten counts were recorded for this clonotype. V is TRBV10-3 and J is TRBJ2-7, with D unresolved. CDR1 and CDR2 (germline): ENHRY, SYGVKD. The V end was cut by 4 bases, the J end by 0 bases, with 7 bases between. The CDR3 has 13 residues. The CDR3 is CAISVLDSYEQYF. In DNA form, the CDR3 reads TGTGCCATCAGTGTCCTGGACTCCTACGAGCAGTACTTC.

This clonotype showed up many times. The chain combines TRBV6-1 with TRBJ1-6, with D maybe TRBD1 (5 bases). Germline V gene data show CDR1 as MNHNS and CDR2 as SASEGT. The CDR3 contains 16 residues. The V end was cut by 7 bases, the J end by 0 bases, with 13 bases between. DNA for the CDR3: TGTGCCAGCAAGGTAGAGGGGAGCTCCTATAATTCACCCCTCCACTTT. Translation: CASKVEGSSYNSPLHF.

This clonotype was picked up many times. This chain connects TRBV4-3 to TRBJ2-1, with 7 bases matching TRBD2. The CDR3 runs to 16 residues. V lost 5 bases, J lost 0 bases, and 7 bases stayed unmatched. Germline values: CDR1 LGHNA, CDR2 YSLEER. This chain's CDR3 is CASSALAGVSYNEQFF. CDR3 DNA: TGCGCCAGCAGCGCTCTTGCGGGAGTCTCCTACAATGAGCAGTTCTTC.

This clonotype was observed many times. The CDR3 coding sequence is TGTGCCAGCAGTGATGTAGGTTCTGGAAACACCATATATTTT. Translating it yields CASSDVGSGNTIYF. The V call is TRBV25-1, the J call TRBJ1-3; no clear D gene. Germline loops: CDR1 MGHDK, CDR2 SYGVNS. The CDR3 runs to 14 residues. The V and J ends lost 3 bases and 1 base respectively, with 7 bases between them.